This entry is about one T cell receptor (beta chain). The antigen remains unidentified. These data originate in a study of tumor-infiltrating lymphocytes in localized non-small cell lung cancer. Study details: Patients included smokers and never-smokers with various histologies, some sampled after neoadjuvant chemotherapy. Resected tumor was paired with non-adjacent uninvolved lung from the same patient. Study results and limitations: Different pieces of the same tissue were used for each assay.

Assay used: immunoSEQ multiplex PCR; TCRdb lists only in-frame clones, some missing. The sample holds about 15,000 clones, approximately 70% seen once. The CDR3 extends over 14 amino acids. V was cut by 5 bases and J by 2 bases, with 12 bases left in between. Looked up from germline, CDR1 is SGHAT and CDR2 is FQNNGV. The sequence derives from a human donor with non-small cell lung cancer. The chain links TRBV11-2 to TRBJ1-1; D might be TRBD1 (6 bases). Material: lung tumor tissue. This CDR3 is CASSPLRGNTEAFF. CDR3 DNA sequence: TGTGCCAGCAGCCCCCTCAGGGGTAACACTGAAGCTTTCTTT.